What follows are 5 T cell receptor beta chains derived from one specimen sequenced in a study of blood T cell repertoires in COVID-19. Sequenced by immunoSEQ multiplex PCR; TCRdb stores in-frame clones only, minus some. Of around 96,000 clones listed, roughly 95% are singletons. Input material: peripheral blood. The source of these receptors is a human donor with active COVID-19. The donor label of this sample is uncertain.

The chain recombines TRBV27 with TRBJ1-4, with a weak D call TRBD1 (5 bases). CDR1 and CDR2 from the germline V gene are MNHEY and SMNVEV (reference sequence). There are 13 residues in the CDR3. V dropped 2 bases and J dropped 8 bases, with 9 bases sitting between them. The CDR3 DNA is TGTGCCAGCAGTTTACAGGGTGAGGAAAAACTGTTTTTT. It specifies CASSLQGEEKLFF.

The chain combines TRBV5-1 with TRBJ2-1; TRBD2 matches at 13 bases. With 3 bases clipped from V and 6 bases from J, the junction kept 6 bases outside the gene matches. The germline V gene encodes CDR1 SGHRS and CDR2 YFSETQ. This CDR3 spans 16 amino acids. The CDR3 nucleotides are TGCGCCAGCAGCTCCCTGACTAGCGGGGGGACCAATGAGCAGTTCTTC. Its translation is CASSSLTSGGTNEQFF.

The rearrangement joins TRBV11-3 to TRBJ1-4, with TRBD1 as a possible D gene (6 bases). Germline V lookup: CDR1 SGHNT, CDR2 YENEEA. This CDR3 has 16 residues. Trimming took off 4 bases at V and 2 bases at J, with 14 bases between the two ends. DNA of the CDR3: TGTGCCAGCAGCTCAAAGGGGGTTGGCACTAATGAAAAACTGTTTTTT. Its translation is CASSSKGVGTNEKLFF.

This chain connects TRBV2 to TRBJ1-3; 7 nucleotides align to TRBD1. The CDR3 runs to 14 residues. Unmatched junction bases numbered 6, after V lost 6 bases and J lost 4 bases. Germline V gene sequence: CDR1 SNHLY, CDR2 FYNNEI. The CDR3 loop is CASRIDRAGNTIYF. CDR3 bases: TGTGCCAGCAGGATAGACAGGGCCGGAAACACCATATATTTT.

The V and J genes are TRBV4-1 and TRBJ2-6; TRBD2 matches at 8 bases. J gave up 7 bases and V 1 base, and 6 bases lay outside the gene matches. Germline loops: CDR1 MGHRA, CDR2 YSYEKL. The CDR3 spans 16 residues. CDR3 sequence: CASSQAGGNLANVLTF. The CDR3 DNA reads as TGCGCCAGCAGCCAAGCGGGGGGGAATCTAGCCAACGTCCTGACTTTC.